The 8 T cell receptor beta chains reported below all come from one sample, sequenced in a study of neurological immune-mediated disorders. TCRdb processed the 5' RACE reads anew with MiXCR; each CDR3 protein has one entry. The table includes fewer than 70,000 distinct CDR3 sequences, around 9.7% detected once. Time point denoted: longitudinal time-point 2. Material for sequencing was PBMCs. The receptors here all came from a man aged 25-40 years in good health.

At least ten counts were recorded for this clonotype. The chain recombines TRBV10-3 with TRBJ2-5; 9 bases line up with TRBD1. This CDR3 spans 14 amino acids. The V gene's germline CDR1 is ENHRY and CDR2 SYGVKD. V was clipped by 6 bases and J by 5 bases; unmatched bases: 7. CDR3 loop: CAISPGQGVETQYF. As DNA, the CDR3 is TGTGCCATCAGCCCGGGACAGGGTGTGGAGACCCAGTACTTC.

This clonotype was seen repeatedly, ten times or more. The chain uses TRBV7-9 and TRBJ1-5; D is possibly TRBD1 (5 bases). The CDR3 is 13 residues long. The germline V gene encodes CDR1 SEHNR and CDR2 FQNEAQ (reference sequence). The V and J ends lost 6 bases and 7 bases respectively, with 13 bases between them. CDR3 DNA sequence: TGTGCCAGCAGTTGGGGGGTGAACCAGCCCCAGCATTTT. It encodes CASSWGVNQPQHF.

This clonotype was seen at least ten times. This chain connects TRBV20-1 to TRBJ2-5, with 14 bases aligning to TRBD2. Losses at the gene ends were 5 bases for V and 5 bases for J; bases not matched to a gene: 10. The CDR3 is made up of 16 amino acids. The germline CDR1 and CDR2 sequences are DFQATT and SNEGSKA (reference sequence). CDR3 region: CSAPGTSGSIIETQYF. DNA for the CDR3: TGCAGTGCTCCCGGGACTAGCGGGAGTATTATCGAGACCCAGTACTTC.

This clonotype was counted between two and nine times. J is TRBJ2-7 and V is TRBV2; D might be TRBD1 (5 bases). Per the germline V gene, CDR1 is SNHLY and CDR2 is FYNNEI. The CDR3 is made up of 15 amino acids. Trimming removed 6 bases at V and 0 bases at J, with 15 bases between. The DNA for the CDR3 is TGTGCCAGCAGGAGAATGGCAGGGCCCTCCTACGAGCAGTACTTC. This encodes CASRRMAGPSYEQYF.

This clonotype showed up many times. The gene calls are TRBV6-2 or TRBV6-3 and TRBJ1-2, with D tentatively TRBD1 (6 bases). Trimming removed 4 bases from V and 5 bases from J, with 23 bases in between. This CDR3 region has 17 residues. Germline V CDR1 and CDR2: MNHEY, SVGEGT. The CDR3 spells CASSFGSAGATRYGYTF. As DNA, the CDR3 is TGTGCCAGCAGTTTCGGGAGTGCGGGGGCCACCCGATATGGCTACACCTTC.

At least ten counts were recorded for this clonotype. The chain joins TRBV27 to TRBJ1-2; perhaps TRBD1 as D (6 bases). Germline-derived CDR1 and CDR2 are MNHEY and SMNVEV (reference sequence). V lost 6 bases and J 3 bases, leaving 11 bases between the germline ends. This CDR3 has 13 amino acids. This chain's CDR3 is CASRLRQDYGYTF. The CDR3 nucleotides read TGTGCCAGCAGGCTCAGACAGGACTATGGCTACACCTTC.

This clonotype appeared many times. The genes are TRBV25-1 and TRBJ2-7; D is uncertain. V dropped 7 bases and J dropped 2 bases, with 15 bases sitting between them. CDR3 size: 14 residues. Germline values: CDR1 MGHDK, CDR2 SYGVNS. The CDR3 here is CASTRNGWPYEQYF. CDR3 DNA sequence: TGTGCCAGCACCCGAAACGGTTGGCCCTACGAGCAGTACTTC.

This clonotype was found many times. The genes are TRBV29-1 and TRBJ1-3, with TRBD1 as a possible D gene (5 bases). Trimming stripped 6 bases from V and 0 bases from J, with 12 bases between. The CDR3 consists of 14 residues. The germline gives CDR1 SQVTM, CDR2 ANQGSEA. The CDR3 spells CSVTLDSSGNTIYF. The CDR3, as DNA: TGCAGCGTCACATTAGACAGCTCTGGAAACACCATATATTTT. The variable domain in full, with the rest retrieved from reference TRBV29-1 and TRBJ1-3, is SAVISQKPSRDICQRGTSLTIQCQVDSQVTMMFWYRQQPGQSLTLIATANQGSEATYESGFVIDKFPISRPNLTFSTLTVSNMSPEDSSIYLCSVTLDSSGNTIYFGEGSWLTVV.